These 26 T cell receptor beta chains were all obtained from the same sample, sequenced in a study of CD8 T cells in ankylosing spondylitis. TCRdb ran MiXCR on the 5' RACE reads and lists one entry per CDR3 protein. The sample shows 150,000 to 200,000 distinct CDR3 sequences, under 15% of them seen only once. Material for sequencing was blood, either unsorted or a sorted T cell fraction (not recorded which). Receptors were obtained from a female donor with ankylosing spondylitis or in good health (not recorded which).

This clonotype was found many times. The chain uses TRBV29-1 and TRBJ2-5; 8 positions agree with TRBD2. J lost 4 bases, V lost 0 bases, and 7 bases had no gene match. The CDR3 runs to 15 residues. CDR1 and CDR2 (germline): SQVTM, ANQGSEA. The CDR3 is CSVEDPRLARETQYF. CDR3 DNA: TGCAGCGTTGAAGATCCGAGACTAGCGAGAGAGACCCAGTACTTC.

DNA of the CDR3: TGCGCCAGCAGCTTGTCGCCCCTCAATGAGCAGTTCTTC. Residues: CASSLSPLNEQFF. The chain combines TRBV5-1 with TRBJ2-1; no reliable D call. Trimming removed 1 base from V and 6 bases from J, with 8 bases in between. CDR3 length: 13 residues. Germline loops: CDR1 SGHRS, CDR2 YFSETQ.

This clonotype was recorded many times. The rearrangement links TRBV4-1 to TRBJ2-3; a weak D match, TRBD2 (5 bases). V shed 1 base and J shed 3 bases, with 5 bases lying between them. CDR1 is MGHRA, CDR2 YSYEKL, per germline. The CDR3 runs to 13 residues. This CDR3 is CASSQVATDTQYF. The CDR3 nucleotides are TGCGCCAGCAGCCAAGTAGCGACAGATACGCAGTATTTT.

This clonotype appeared many times. The chain has TRBV24-1 and TRBJ2-7; TRBD2 aligns across 8 bases. Germline V gene sequence: CDR1 KGHDR, CDR2 SFDVKD. Trimming took 5 bases from V and 6 from J; bases not matched to a gene: 2. This CDR3 contains 12 residues. As DNA, the CDR3 is TGTGCCACCAGTGTACGGGGGGGCGAGCAGTACTTC. Protein: CATSVRGGEQYF.

This clonotype has only one observation. In this CDR3 the conserved last residue, phenylalanine or tryptophan, is missing, so a read error is likely. The rearrangement uses TRBV7-8 and TRBJ2-7; the match to TRBD2 covers 12 bases. V lost 4 bases and J lost 9; bases outside the gene matches: 10. The CDR3 spans 15 residues. Germline CDR1 reads SGHVS; CDR2 reads FQNEAQ. CDR3 coding DNA: TGTGCCAGCAGCTCGAGACTAGCGGGAGAAAACGGGCAGTACTTA. This codes for CASSSRLAGENGQYL.

This clonotype was seen repeatedly, ten times or more. The V gene is TRBV24-1, the J gene TRBJ1-5; D call uncertain. Germline values: CDR1 KGHDR, CDR2 SFDVKD. The CDR3 sequence is 13 residues long. Trimming took 7 bases from V and 2 from J, leaving 8 bases between them. The CDR3 spells CATSIRGNQPQHF. The CDR3 DNA reads TGTGCCACCAGCATACGGGGCAATCAGCCCCAGCATTTT.

Concerning this clonotype: This may come from a read error, since a much larger clone is one base off. The V call is TRBV7-2, the J call TRBJ2-1; the match to TRBD2 covers 8 bases. The CDR3 sequence is 17 residues long. Germline assignment: CDR1 SGHTA and CDR2 FQGNSA. Germline trimming cut 2 bases from V and 7 bases from J; bases unmatched to any gene: 13. The CDR3 here is CASSLRARTSRTNEQFF. The CDR3 bases are TGTGCCAGCAGCTTACGAGCGCGGACTAGCAGAACGAATGAGCAGTTCTTC.

This clonotype was observed many times. The V gene is TRBV7-2, the J gene TRBJ1-5; 7 bases align to TRBD1. V was clipped by 4 bases and J by 3 bases; unmatched bases: 3. CDR1 is SGHTA and CDR2 is FQGNSA in the germline V gene. The CDR3 is 14 amino acids. As DNA, the CDR3 is TGTGCCAGCAGCTCGGACAGGATCAATCAGCCCCAGCATTTT. Protein: CASSSDRINQPQHF.

This clonotype occurred a few times. J is TRBJ2-3 and V is TRBV6-1, with 13 bases matching TRBD2. The CDR3 consists of 15 residues. Germline CDR1 and CDR2: MNHNS and SASEGT. Trimming removed 5 bases from V and 6 bases from J; junction bases left unmatched: 5. CDR3 sequence (DNA): TGTGCCAGCAGTACACTAGCGGGAGGGCCGGATACGCAGTATTTT. Protein: CASSTLAGGPDTQYF.

The rearrangement links TRBV20-1 to TRBJ2-3; the D gene is possibly TRBD2 (6 bases). Germline V gives CDR1 DFQATT, CDR2 SNEGSKA (reference sequence). Trimming took 3 bases from V and 1 from J, leaving 14 bases between them. The CDR3 contains 15 residues. The CDR3 reads CSASGGTRGTDTQYF. The CDR3 DNA reads as TGCAGTGCTAGCGGCGGGACGAGGGGCACAGATACGCAGTATTTT.

The chain recombines TRBV7-2 with TRBJ2-1; TRBD2 matches 9 bases. Germline CDR1 and CDR2: SGHTA and FQGNSA. This CDR3 has 15 amino acids. V was pared by 5 bases and J by 1 base, with 3 bases of the junction left unmatched. DNA for the CDR3: TGTGCCAGCAGCCCTCTAGCGGGGTCCTACAATGAGCAGTTCTTC. This encodes CASSPLAGSYNEQFF.

The rearrangement uses TRBV10-2 and TRBJ1-1, with 7 bases aligning to TRBD1. The CDR3 sequence is 15 residues long. Germline-derived CDR1 and CDR2 are WSHSY and SAAADI. V lost 3 bases, J lost 1 base, and 5 bases stayed unmatched. The CDR3 coding sequence is TGCGCCAGCAGTGACTCCCACAGGGGGAACACTGAAGCTTTCTTT. Encoded protein: CASSDSHRGNTEAFF.

The gene calls are TRBV7-2 and TRBJ1-5; possible D gene TRBD1, 5 bases. Germline CDR1 reads SGHTA; CDR2 reads FQGNSA. V shed 4 bases and J shed 5 bases, with 12 bases lying between them. The CDR3 runs to 14 residues. CDR3 region: CASSSGRSDQPQHF. CDR3 coding DNA: TGTGCCAGCAGCTCGGGACGGAGCGATCAGCCCCAGCATTTT.

This clonotype occurred many times. The chain employs TRBV10-3 and TRBJ1-1; TRBD1 might be the D (5 bases). Germline CDR1 ENHRY, CDR2 SYGVKD. The CDR3 loop spans 11 amino acids. V was cut by 10 bases and J by 4 bases, with 10 bases left in between. CDR3: CATSGGTEAFF. The CDR3 DNA reads as TGTGCCACCTCGGGGGGCACTGAAGCTTTCTTT.

This clonotype was picked up many times. The genes are TRBV5-4 and TRBJ1-1, with a possible D match to TRBD1 (6 bases). This CDR3 contains 12 residues. Trimming took off 1 base at V and 11 bases at J, with 12 bases between the two ends. Germline V gene sequence: CDR1 SGHNT, CDR2 YYREEE (reference sequence). The CDR3 nucleotides are TGTGCCAGCAGCTTGAAGGCAGGGGAGGCTTTCTTT. As protein: CASSLKAGEAFF.

This clonotype was detected ten times or more. This chain joins TRBV7-2 and TRBJ1-1, with 8 bases fitting TRBD1. Per the germline V gene, CDR1 is SGHTA and CDR2 is FQGNSA. This CDR3 has 15 amino acids. Trimming cost V 2 bases and J 3 bases; bases outside gene matches: 5. The CDR3 DNA sequence: TGTGCCAGCAGCTTATTGGGACAGGCCCACACTGAAGCTTTCTTT. It yields the protein CASSLLGQAHTEAFF.

This clonotype was picked up many times. The chain employs TRBV4-3 and TRBJ1-3; D might be TRBD1 (5 bases). Germline CDR1 reads LGHNA; CDR2 reads YSLEER. The V and J ends lost 0 bases and 0 bases respectively, with 15 bases between them. The CDR3 sequence is 18 residues long. This CDR3 reads CASSQEKAGLLSGNTIYF. The DNA of the CDR3 is TGCGCCAGCAGCCAAGAAAAGGCAGGGCTCCTCTCTGGAAACACCATATATTTT.

The chain carries TRBV18 and TRBJ2-2, with 9 bases identical to TRBD2. This CDR3 is 16 amino acids long. V was pared by 3 bases and J by 3 bases, with 5 bases of the junction left unmatched. The germline V gene encodes CDR1 KGHSH and CDR2 LQKENI. CDR3: CASSPPGLADTGELFF. CDR3 bases: TGTGCCAGCTCACCTCCGGGACTAGCTGACACCGGGGAGCTGTTTTTT.

The sample holds many counts of this clonotype. The rearrangement joins TRBV28 to TRBJ2-3, with a possible D match to TRBD2 (6 bases). V lost 5 bases, J lost 4 bases, and 16 bases lay in between. The CDR3 runs 15 residues. CDR1 MDHEN and CDR2 SYDVKM come from the germline V gene. CDR3 sequence (DNA): TGTGCCAGCAGTCTCCCGGGAGTAGCTGCAGATACGCAGTATTTT. As protein: CASSLPGVAADTQYF.

The chain carries TRBV10-3 and TRBJ2-7, with TRBD1 identical over 8 bases. Germline CDR1 ENHRY, CDR2 SYGVKD. J gave up 6 bases and V 6 bases, and 7 bases lay outside the gene matches. This CDR3 comprises 13 residues. CDR3 protein: CAISPLDRGEQYF. The DNA for the CDR3 is TGTGCCATCAGCCCTCTCGACAGGGGCGAGCAGTACTTC.

This clonotype was counted many times. The chain carries TRBV28 and TRBJ1-3; D is ambiguous. Germline values: CDR1 MDHEN, CDR2 SYDVKM. The V end lost 5 bases, the J end lost 0 bases, and 11 bases lay between the germline ends. This CDR3 has 15 residues. The CDR3 loop is CASSNLRSSGNTIYF. CDR3 bases: TGTGCCAGCAGTAACCTTAGAAGCTCTGGAAACACCATATATTTT.

This clonotype was counted between two and nine times. CDR3 in DNA: TGTGCCAGCAGCCAATTTACTGGGCTTGGCTACACCTTC. Residues: CASSQFTGLGYTF. V and J are TRBV3-1 and TRBJ1-2; D uncertain. CDR1 is LGHDT, CDR2 YNNKEL, per germline (reference sequence). This CDR3 has 13 amino acids. V lost 2 bases and J lost 7, with 11 bases in between.

This clonotype was seen only a few times. The genes are TRBV6-2 or TRBV6-3 and TRBJ1-5, with unresolved D. The CDR3 consists of 14 residues. V was trimmed by 0 bases and J by 6 bases, leaving 9 bases between them. The germline V gene has CDR1 MNHEY and CDR2 SVGEGT. The CDR3 region is CASSYSAGFQPQHF. The CDR3 coding sequence is TGTGCCAGCAGTTACTCAGCCGGGTTTCAGCCCCAGCATTTT.

This clonotype appeared many times. This sequence joins TRBV12-3 or TRBV12-4 and TRBJ2-2; D remains unclear. V was cut by 2 bases and J by 7 bases, with 2 bases left in between. The CDR3 sequence is 11 residues long. In DNA form, the CDR3 reads TGTGCCAGCAGTTTAAGCGGGGAGCTGTTTTTT. It translates to CASSLSGELFF.

The chain employs TRBV27 and TRBJ2-2, with 7 bases that match TRBD2. The J segment lost 7 bases and the V segment lost 8 bases, leaving 10 bases of the junction unmatched. The CDR3 is made up of 14 amino acids. Looked up from germline, CDR1 is MNHEY and CDR2 is SMNVEV (reference sequence). The CDR3 region is CASAVGGRNGELFF. As DNA, the CDR3 is TGTGCCAGCGCAGTAGGCGGGAGAAACGGGGAGCTGTTTTTT.

In its sample, this clonotype was seen many times. The rearrangement links TRBV20-1 to TRBJ2-2; 10 nucleotides agree with TRBD2. The V and J ends lost 2 bases and 5 bases, in that order; junction bases with no gene match: 2. This CDR3 has 14 residues. Germline V CDR1 and CDR2: DFQATT, SNEGSKA (reference sequence). The CDR3: CSARLAGVTGELFF. The CDR3 DNA follows: TGCAGTGCTAGACTAGCGGGAGTGACCGGGGAGCTGTTTTTT.